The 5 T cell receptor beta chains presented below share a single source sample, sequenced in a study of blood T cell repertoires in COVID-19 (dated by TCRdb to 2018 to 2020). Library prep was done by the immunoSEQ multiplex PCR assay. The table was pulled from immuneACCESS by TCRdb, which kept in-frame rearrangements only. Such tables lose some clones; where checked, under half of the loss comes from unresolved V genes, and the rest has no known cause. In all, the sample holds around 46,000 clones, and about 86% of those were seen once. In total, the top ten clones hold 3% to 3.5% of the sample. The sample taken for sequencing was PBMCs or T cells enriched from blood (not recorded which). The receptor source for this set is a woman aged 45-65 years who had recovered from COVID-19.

The CDR3 bases are TGTGCCAGCAGCTTGGGGGCGGGCACCATATATTTT. Protein product: CASSLGAGTIYF. J is TRBJ1-3 and V is TRBV11-2; TRBD1 might be the D (6 bases). V lost 3 bases and J 9 bases, leaving 9 bases between the germline ends. CDR1 is SGHAT and CDR2 is FQNNGV in the germline V gene. The CDR3 covers 12 residues.

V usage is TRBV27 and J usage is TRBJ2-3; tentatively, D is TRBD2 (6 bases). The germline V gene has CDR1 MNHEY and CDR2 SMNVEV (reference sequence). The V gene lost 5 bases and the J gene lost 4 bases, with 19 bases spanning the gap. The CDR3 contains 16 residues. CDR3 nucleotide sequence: TGTGCCAGCAGTCCGCTCCGGGACGGAGGGGCAGATACGCAGTATTTT. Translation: CASSPLRDGGADTQYF.

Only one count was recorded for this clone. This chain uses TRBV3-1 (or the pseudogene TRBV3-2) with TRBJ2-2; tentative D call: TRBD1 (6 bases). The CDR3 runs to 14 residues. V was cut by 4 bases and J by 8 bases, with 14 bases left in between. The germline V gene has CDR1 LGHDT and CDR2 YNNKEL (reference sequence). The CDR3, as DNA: TGTGCCAGCAGCCCCGCAGGGGTTGGGGGGGAGCTGTTTTTT. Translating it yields CASSPAGVGGELFF.

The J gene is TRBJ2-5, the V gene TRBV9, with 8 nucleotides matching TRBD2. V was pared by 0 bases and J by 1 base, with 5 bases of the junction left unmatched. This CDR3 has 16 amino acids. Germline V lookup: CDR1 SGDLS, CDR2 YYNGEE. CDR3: CASSVAFTSGQETQYF. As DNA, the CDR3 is TGTGCCAGCAGCGTAGCTTTTACTAGCGGCCAAGAGACCCAGTACTTC.

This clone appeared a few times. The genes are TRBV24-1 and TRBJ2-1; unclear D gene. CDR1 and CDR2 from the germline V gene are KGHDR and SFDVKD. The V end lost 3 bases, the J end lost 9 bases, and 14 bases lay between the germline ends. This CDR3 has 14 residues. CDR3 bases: TGTGCCACCAGTGATCAGGCCTATGTCGGTGAGCAGTTCTTC. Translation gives CATSDQAYVGEQFF.